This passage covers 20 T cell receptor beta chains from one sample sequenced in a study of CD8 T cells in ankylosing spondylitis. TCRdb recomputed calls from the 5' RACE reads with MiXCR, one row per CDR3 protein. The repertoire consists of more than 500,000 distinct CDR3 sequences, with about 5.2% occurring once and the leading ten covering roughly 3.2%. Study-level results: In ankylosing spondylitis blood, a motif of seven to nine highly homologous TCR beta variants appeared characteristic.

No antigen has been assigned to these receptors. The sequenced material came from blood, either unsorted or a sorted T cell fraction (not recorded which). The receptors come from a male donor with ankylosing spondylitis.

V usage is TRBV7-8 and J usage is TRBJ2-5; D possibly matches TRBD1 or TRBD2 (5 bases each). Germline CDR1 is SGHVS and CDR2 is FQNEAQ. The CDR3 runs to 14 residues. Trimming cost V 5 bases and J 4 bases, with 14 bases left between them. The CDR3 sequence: CASSNRDRRETQYF. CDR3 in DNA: TGTGCCAGCAGCAACCGGGACCGCCGAGAGACCCAGTACTTC.

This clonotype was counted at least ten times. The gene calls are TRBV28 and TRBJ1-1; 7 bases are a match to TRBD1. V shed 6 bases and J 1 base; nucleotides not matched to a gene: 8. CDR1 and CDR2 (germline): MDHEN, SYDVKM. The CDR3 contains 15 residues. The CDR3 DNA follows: TGTGCCAGCAGACGACAGGGCGGATGGAACACTGAAGCTTTCTTT. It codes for CASRRQGGWNTEAFF.

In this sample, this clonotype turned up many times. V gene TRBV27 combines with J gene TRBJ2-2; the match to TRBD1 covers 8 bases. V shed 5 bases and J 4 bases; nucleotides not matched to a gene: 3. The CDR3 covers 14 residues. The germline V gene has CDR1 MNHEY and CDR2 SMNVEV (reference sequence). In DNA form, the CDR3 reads TGTGCCAGCAGTAGGACAGGGAGCACCGGGGAGCTGTTTTTT. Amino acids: CASSRTGSTGELFF.

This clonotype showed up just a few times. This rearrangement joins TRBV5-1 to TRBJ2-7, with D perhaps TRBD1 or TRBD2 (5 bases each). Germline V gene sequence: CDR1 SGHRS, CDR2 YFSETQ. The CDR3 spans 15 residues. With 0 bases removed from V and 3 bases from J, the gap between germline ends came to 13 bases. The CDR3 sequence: CASSLASGQIYEQYF. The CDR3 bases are TGCGCCAGCAGCTTGGCGAGCGGACAAATCTACGAGCAGTACTTC.

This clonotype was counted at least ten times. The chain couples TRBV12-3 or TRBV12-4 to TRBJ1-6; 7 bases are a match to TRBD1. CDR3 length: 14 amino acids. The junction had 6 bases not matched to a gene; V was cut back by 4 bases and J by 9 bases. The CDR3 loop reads CASSYGTEGSPLHF. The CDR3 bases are TGTGCCAGCAGTTACGGGACAGAGGGTTCACCCCTCCACTTT.

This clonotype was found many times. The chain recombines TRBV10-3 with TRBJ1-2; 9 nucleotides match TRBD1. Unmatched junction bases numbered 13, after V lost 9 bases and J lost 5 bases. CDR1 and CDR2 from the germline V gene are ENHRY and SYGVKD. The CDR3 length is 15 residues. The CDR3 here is CAIKGQGTPIYGYTF. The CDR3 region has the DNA TGTGCCATAAAGGGACAGGGAACGCCAATTTATGGCTACACCTTC.

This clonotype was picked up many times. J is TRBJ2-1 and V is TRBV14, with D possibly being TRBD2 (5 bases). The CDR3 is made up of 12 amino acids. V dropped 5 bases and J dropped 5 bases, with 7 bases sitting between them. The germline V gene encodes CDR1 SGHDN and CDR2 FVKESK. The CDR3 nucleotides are TGTGCCAGCAGCGACTACGACAATGAGCAGTTCTTC. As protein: CASSDYDNEQFF.

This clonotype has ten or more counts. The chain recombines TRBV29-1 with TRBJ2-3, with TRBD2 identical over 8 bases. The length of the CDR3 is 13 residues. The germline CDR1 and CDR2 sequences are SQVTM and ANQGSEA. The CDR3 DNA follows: TGCAGTCTCGGCGGGGGGATAACAGATACGCAGTATTTT. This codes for CSLGGGITDTQYF.

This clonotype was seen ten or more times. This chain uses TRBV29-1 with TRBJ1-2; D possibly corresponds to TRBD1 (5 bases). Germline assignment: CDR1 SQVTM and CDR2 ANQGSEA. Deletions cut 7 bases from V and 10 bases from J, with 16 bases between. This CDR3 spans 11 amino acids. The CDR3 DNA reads TGCAGCGATGGGGGTAGCCAGCCCTACACCTTC. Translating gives CSDGGSQPYTF.

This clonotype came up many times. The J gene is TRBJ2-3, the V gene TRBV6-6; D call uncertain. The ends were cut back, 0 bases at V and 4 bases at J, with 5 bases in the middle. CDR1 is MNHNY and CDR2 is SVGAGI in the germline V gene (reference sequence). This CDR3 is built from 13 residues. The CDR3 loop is CASSYSQADTQYF. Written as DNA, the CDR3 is TGTGCCAGCAGTTACTCTCAGGCAGATACGCAGTATTTT.

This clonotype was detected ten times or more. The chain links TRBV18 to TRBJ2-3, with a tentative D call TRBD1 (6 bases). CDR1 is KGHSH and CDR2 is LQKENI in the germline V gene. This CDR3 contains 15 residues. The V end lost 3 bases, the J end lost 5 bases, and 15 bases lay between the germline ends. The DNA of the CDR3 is TGTGCCAGCTCACCTGGACAGCGTTTCGGAGATACGCAGTATTTT. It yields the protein CASSPGQRFGDTQYF.

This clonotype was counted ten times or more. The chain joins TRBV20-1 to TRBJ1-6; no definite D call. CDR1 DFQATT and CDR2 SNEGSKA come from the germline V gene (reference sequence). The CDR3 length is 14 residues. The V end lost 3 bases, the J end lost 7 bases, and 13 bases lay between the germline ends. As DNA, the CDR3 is TGCAGTGCTAGTAGGGTCCTCGGAAATTCACCCCTCCACTTT. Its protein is CSASRVLGNSPLHF.

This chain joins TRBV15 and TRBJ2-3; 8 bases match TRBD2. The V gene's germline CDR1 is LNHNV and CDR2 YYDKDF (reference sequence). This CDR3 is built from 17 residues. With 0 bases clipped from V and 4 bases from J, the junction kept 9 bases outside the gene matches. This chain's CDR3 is CATSRDSRAGGADTQYF. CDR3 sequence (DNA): TGTGCCACCAGCAGAGATTCGAGGGCGGGAGGAGCAGATACGCAGTATTTT.

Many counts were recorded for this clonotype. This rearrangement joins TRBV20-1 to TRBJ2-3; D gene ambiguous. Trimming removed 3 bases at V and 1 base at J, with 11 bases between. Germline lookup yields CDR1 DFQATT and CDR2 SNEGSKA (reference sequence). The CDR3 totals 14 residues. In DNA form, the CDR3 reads TGCAGTGCTAGCTCTAGGGTCGGCACAGATACGCAGTATTTT. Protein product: CSASSRVGTDTQYF.

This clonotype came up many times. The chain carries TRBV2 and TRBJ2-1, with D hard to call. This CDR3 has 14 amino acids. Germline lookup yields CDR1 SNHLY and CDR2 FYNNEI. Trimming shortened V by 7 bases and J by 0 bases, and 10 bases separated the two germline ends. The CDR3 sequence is CASKTDYSYNEQFF. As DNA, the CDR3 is TGTGCCAGCAAAACAGATTACTCCTACAATGAGCAGTTCTTC.

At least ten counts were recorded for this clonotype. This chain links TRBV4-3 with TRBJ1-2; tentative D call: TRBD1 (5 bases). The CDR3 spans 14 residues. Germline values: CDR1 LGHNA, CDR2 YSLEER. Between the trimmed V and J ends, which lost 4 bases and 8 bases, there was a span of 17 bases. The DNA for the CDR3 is TGCGCCAGCAGCCTTGAAATCAGGGATCGCGGCTACACCTTC. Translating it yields CASSLEIRDRGYTF.

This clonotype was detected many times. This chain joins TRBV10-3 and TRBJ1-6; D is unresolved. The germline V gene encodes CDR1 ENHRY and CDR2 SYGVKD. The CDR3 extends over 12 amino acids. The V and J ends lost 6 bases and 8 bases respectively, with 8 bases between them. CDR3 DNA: TGTGCCATCAGGGGGATTGATTCACCCCTCCACTTT. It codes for CAIRGIDSPLHF.

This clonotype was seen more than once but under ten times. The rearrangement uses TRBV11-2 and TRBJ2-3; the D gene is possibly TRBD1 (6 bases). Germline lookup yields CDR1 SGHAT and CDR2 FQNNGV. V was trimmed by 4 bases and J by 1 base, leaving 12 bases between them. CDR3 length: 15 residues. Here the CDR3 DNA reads TGTGCCAGCAGCTCATACAGGGCTGGCACAGATACGCAGTATTTT. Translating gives CASSSYRAGTDTQYF.

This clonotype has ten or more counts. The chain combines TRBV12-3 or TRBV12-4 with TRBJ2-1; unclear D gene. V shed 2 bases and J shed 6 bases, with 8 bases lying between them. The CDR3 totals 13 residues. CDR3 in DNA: TGTGCCAGCAGTTTACTGAGTAGCAATGAGCAGTTCTTC. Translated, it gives CASSLLSSNEQFF.

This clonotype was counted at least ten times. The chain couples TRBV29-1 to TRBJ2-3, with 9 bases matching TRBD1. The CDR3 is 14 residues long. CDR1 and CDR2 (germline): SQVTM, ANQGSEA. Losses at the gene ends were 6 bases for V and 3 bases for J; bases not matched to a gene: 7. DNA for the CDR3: TGCAGCGTAGTCGGACAGGGGAATACAGATACGCAGTATTTT. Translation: CSVVGQGNTDTQYF.